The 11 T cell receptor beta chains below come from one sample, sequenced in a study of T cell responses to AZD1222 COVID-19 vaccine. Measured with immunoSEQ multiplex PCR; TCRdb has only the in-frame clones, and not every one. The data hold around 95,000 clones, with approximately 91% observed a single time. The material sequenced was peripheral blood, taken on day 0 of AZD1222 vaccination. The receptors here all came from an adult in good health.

This chain's CDR3 is CASRGRDELHTGELFF. The DNA for the CDR3 is TGTGCCAGCAGGGGGCGGGATGAACTACACACCGGGGAGCTGTTTTTT. This chain uses TRBV7-9 with TRBJ2-2, with D tentatively TRBD2 (6 bases). The CDR3 loop spans 16 amino acids. Germline assignment: CDR1 SEHNR and CDR2 FQNEAQ (reference sequence). With 6 bases removed from V and 3 bases from J, the gap between germline ends came to 17 bases.

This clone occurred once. This CDR3 is CASSRSRDSYEQYF. The CDR3 DNA is TGTGCCAGCAGTCGCTCCCGTGACTCCTACGAGCAGTACTTC. The V call is TRBV27, the J call TRBJ2-7; D not certain. The CDR3 has 14 residues. Germline CDR1 and CDR2: MNHEY and SMNVEV (reference sequence). The V and J ends lost 5 bases and 0 bases respectively, with 11 bases between them.

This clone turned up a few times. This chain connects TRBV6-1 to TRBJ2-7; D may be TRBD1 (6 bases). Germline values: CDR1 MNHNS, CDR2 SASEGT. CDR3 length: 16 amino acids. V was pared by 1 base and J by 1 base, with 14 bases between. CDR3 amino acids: CASSEVKGTPSYEQYF. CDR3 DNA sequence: TGTGCCAGCAGTGAAGTGAAGGGGACACCATCCTACGAGCAGTACTTC.

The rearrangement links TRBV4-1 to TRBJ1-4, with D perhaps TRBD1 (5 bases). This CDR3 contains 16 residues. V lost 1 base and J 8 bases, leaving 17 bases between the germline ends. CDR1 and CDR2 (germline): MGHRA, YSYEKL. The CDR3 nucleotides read TGCGCCAGCAGCCAAGGAGACAGCCCACTGACCGAAAAACTGTTTTTT. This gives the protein CASSQGDSPLTEKLFF.

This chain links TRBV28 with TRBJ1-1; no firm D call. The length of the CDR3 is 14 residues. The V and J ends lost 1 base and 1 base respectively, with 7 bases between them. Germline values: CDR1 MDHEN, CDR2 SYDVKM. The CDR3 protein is CASSLFAGNTEAFF. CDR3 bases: TGTGCCAGCAGTTTATTCGCAGGGAACACTGAAGCTTTCTTT. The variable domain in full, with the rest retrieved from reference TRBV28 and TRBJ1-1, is DVKVTQSSRYLVKRTGEKVFLECVQDMDHENMFWYRQDPGLGLRLIYFSYDVKMKEKGDIPEGYSVSREKKERFSLILESASTNQTSMYLCASSLFAGNTEAFFGQGTRLTVV.

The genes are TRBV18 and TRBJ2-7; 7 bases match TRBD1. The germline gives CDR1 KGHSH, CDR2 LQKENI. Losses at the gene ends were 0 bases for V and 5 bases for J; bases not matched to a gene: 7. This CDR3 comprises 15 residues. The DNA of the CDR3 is TGTGCCAGCTCACCACCGGGGAACAGGGGCCACGAGCAGTACTTC. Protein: CASSPPGNRGHEQYF.

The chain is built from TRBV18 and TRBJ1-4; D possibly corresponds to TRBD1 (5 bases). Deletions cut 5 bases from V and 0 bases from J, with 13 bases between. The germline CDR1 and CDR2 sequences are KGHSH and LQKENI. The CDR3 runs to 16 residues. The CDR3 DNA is TGTGCCAGCTCATACAGGAGAGATTCAACTAATGAAAAACTGTTTTTT. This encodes CASSYRRDSTNEKLFF.

The CDR3 DNA sequence: TGTGCCATCAGCCCTCGGGGTAGCGGGGTACAATTCGATGAGCAGTTCTTC. Translated, it gives CAISPRGSGVQFDEQFF. The J gene is TRBJ2-1, the V gene TRBV10-3; 8 nucleotides agree with TRBD2. CDR1 and CDR2 from the germline V gene are ENHRY and SYGVKD. This CDR3 spans 17 amino acids. The junction had 18 bases not matched to a gene; V was cut back by 6 bases and J by 8 bases.

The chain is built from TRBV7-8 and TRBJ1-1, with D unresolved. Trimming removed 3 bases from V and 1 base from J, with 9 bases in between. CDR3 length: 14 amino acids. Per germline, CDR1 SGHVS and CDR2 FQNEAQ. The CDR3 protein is CASSFLSGNTEAFF. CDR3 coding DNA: TGTGCCAGCAGCTTCCTTTCGGGGAACACTGAAGCTTTCTTT.

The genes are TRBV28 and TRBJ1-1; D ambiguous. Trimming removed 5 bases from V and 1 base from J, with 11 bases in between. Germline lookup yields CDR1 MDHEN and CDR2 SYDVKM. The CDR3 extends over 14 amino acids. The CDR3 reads CASSPASGNTEAFF. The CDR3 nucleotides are TGTGCCAGCAGTCCGGCGTCCGGGAACACTGAAGCTTTCTTT.

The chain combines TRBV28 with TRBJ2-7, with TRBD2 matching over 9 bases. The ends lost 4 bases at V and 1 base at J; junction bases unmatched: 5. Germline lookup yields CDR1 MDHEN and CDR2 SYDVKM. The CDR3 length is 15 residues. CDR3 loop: CASSSLAGASYEQYF. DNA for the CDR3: TGTGCCAGCAGTTCATTAGCGGGAGCGTCCTACGAGCAGTACTTC.